A selection of T cell receptor beta chains follows, all from one sample in a study of blood T cells in healthy people across ages. TCRdb used MiXCR to reprocess the 5' RACE reads, holding one entry per CDR3 protein. Seen here are almost 800,000 distinct CDR3 sequences, 58% observed once, and the top ten hold about 20%. The sample was blood. These receptors came from a man in his thirties or forties in good health. The CDR3 runs from the conserved cysteine through the conserved F or W. Fields, in order: V gene, J gene, clone size, D gene, CDR3 DNA, CDR3 protein. D genes are given only for firm matches. Where a row states a size, it is once, few, many or the class of an expanded clone; other rows omit it.

V gene: TRBV27
J gene: TRBJ2-1
clone size: many
D gene: TRBD2
CDR3 DNA: TGTGCCAGCAGTTCCCTGGGCGGGAGGGCCAATGAGCAGTTCTTC
CDR3 protein: CASSSLGGRANEQFF

V gene: TRBV20-1
J gene: TRBJ2-1
clone size: -
D gene: -
CDR3 DNA: TGCAGTGCTAGAGCCCCAGGGGCCTCCTACAATGAGCAGTTCTTC
CDR3 protein: CSARAPGASYNEQFF

V gene: TRBV12-3/TRBV12-4
J gene: TRBJ2-6
clone size: -
D gene: -
CDR3 DNA: TGTGCCAGCAGGACGACAGGCACTGGGGCCAACGTCCTGACTTTC
CDR3 protein: CASRTTGTGANVLTF

V gene: TRBV7-9
J gene: TRBJ2-7
clone size: -
D gene: TRBD2
CDR3 DNA: TGTGCCAGCAGCTTAGGTAGTGCGGGGGGCCCCAAGGAGCAGTACTTC
CDR3 protein: CASSLGSAGGPKEQYF

V gene: TRBV7-2
J gene: TRBJ1-2
clone size: once
D gene: -
CDR3 DNA: TGTGCCAGCAGCCGGATCGGATTTCCGGGCTACACCTTC
CDR3 protein: CASSRIGFPGYTF

V gene: TRBV20-1
J gene: TRBJ2-7
clone size: -
D gene: -
CDR3 DNA: TGCAGTGCTCGGATGGGACATCGATCCTACGAGCAGTACTTC
CDR3 protein: CSARMGHRSYEQYF

V gene: TRBV5-1
J gene: TRBJ2-7
clone size: -
D gene: TRBD1
CDR3 DNA: TGCGCCAGCACCCTCCAGGGGGACGTCGGAATCTACGAGCAGTACTTC
CDR3 protein: CASTLQGDVGIYEQYF

V gene: TRBV2
J gene: TRBJ2-1
clone size: few
D gene: -
CDR3 DNA: TGTGCCAGCCCAATTCCAGGGCTTGGGCGCGGTGTGATGGATGAGCAGTTCTTC
CDR3 protein: CASPIPGLGRGVMDEQFF

V gene: TRBV10-3
J gene: TRBJ2-1
clone size: -
D gene: -
CDR3 DNA: TGTGCCATCAGGGCAGGGGAGTACAATGAGCAGTTCTTC
CDR3 protein: CAIRAGEYNEQFF

V gene: TRBV5-1
J gene: TRBJ2-7
clone size: -
D gene: TRBD2
CDR3 DNA: TGCGCCAGCAGGCAGCTAGCGGGAGTTGACGAGCAGTACTTC
CDR3 protein: CASRQLAGVDEQYF

V gene: TRBV7-2
J gene: TRBJ2-7
clone size: few
D gene: -
CDR3 DNA: TGTGCCAGCAGCCCTGGGACACCCACCTACGAGCAGTACTTC
CDR3 protein: CASSPGTPTYEQYF

V gene: TRBV29-1
J gene: TRBJ1-4
clone size: few
D gene: -
CDR3 DNA: TGCAGCGTTGGGGGGAGAGGGGCAGGAGAAAAACTGTTTTTT
CDR3 protein: CSVGGRGAGEKLFF

V gene: TRBV11-1
J gene: TRBJ2-7
clone size: -
D gene: TRBD1
CDR3 DNA: TGTGCCAGCAGCTCAGGACAGGGACAGACCGACGAGCAGTACTTC
CDR3 protein: CASSSGQGQTDEQYF

V gene: TRBV20-1
J gene: TRBJ1-1
clone size: -
D gene: TRBD1
CDR3 DNA: TGCAGTGCTCGTCTGATGCCGACAGGGGCTCAGAACACTGAAGTTTTCTTT
CDR3 protein: CSARLMPTGAQNTEVFF

V gene: TRBV7-2
J gene: TRBJ2-5
clone size: -
D gene: -
CDR3 DNA: TGTGCCAGCAGCTTAAGGGTGGTAACGGAGCTTTACGGAGAGACCCAGTACTTC
CDR3 protein: CASSLRVVTELYGETQYF

V gene: TRBV29-1
J gene: TRBJ2-5
clone size: -
D gene: -
CDR3 DNA: TGCAGCGTGACCCGGACGGGAGATTACCAAGAGACCCAGTACTTC
CDR3 protein: CSVTRTGDYQETQYF

V gene: TRBV4-2
J gene: TRBJ2-5
clone size: -
D gene: TRBD2
CDR3 DNA: TGTGCCAGCAGCCAAGGAACAGCGGGGGGGCCTGAGACCCAGTACTTC
CDR3 protein: CASSQGTAGGPETQYF